This record covers a single T cell receptor (beta chain). The data were obtained in a study of regulatory T cells in long-lasting Graves disease. The authors built TCR beta libraries using iRepertoire HTBI primers and Arm-PCR of CDR3 regions. One entry per CDR3 protein results from TCRdb running MiXCR on the multiplex PCR reads. The sample lists about 340,000 distinct CDR3 sequences; about 18% were seen once. Time point meaning: persistent/refractory GD, antithyroid drugs over 5 years with positive TRAb. Scientists built the TCR library using RNA that was extracted from PBMCs. Germline CDR1 MNHEY, CDR2 SMNVEV (reference sequence). The CDR3 is made up of 16 amino acids. V was clipped by 4 bases and J by 7 bases, with 17 bases between them.

This chain links TRBV27 with TRBJ1-6; D remains unclear. This clonotype originated in a female donor with Graves disease. The sample was peripheral blood mononuclear cells (PBMCs), taken when the disease was refractory, from a patient treated with antithyroid drugs. CDR3 in DNA: TGTGCCAGCAGTTCCCTCACGGGGTTACGCAATTCACCCCTCCACTTT. Translated: CASSSLTGLRNSPLHF.